This TCR beta chain was retrieved from a study of response to subunit inactivated influenza vaccine. Overall study results and limits: There was a suggestion from the authors that each seasonal influenza vaccination recruits few new T cells.

In the case of this clonotype: No antigen is known for it.

TCRdb reprocessed the RT-PCR reads with MiXCR, giving one entry per CDR3 protein. The sample lists about 480,000 distinct CDR3 sequences, under 15% occurring once. This sequence was found in a man in his fifties who received an inactivated influenza vaccine. The sample was PBMCs from blood, taken roughly 47 days after vaccination.

The CDR3 here is CASSQVGLAGNEQFF. The CDR3 DNA sequence: TGTGCCAGCAGCCAAGTGGGCCTAGCGGGTAATGAGCAGTTCTTC. The chain uses TRBV4-2 and TRBJ2-1; 8 bases align to TRBD2. Trimming took 1 base from V and 7 from J; bases not matched to a gene: 6. The germline gives CDR1 LGHNA, CDR2 YNFKEQ. This CDR3 region has 15 residues.